The 27 T cell receptor beta chains given below trace back to one sample, sequenced in a study. TCRdb used MiXCR to reprocess the RT-PCR reads, holding one entry per CDR3 protein. This sample has 650,000 to 800,000 distinct CDR3 sequences, with approximately 14% found just once. Sequenced: memory CD4+ T cells from blood. These receptors all stem from a female donor in good health, serving as a healthy control.

The J gene is TRBJ2-1, the V gene TRBV24-1; 7 positions match TRBD2. The CDR3 consists of 16 residues. V gave up 4 bases and J gave up 10 bases; unmatched junction bases: 15. Germline CDR1 and CDR2: KGHDR and SFDVKD. The CDR3 coding sequence is TGTGCCACCAGTGAAAATAGCCCGGGGGAGGGACGCGAGCAGTTCTTC. Translating it yields CATSENSPGEGREQFF.

This clonotype was seen more than once but under ten times. The V gene is TRBV7-2, the J gene TRBJ1-6; 7 nucleotides align to TRBD1. V shed 4 bases and J 8 bases; nucleotides not matched to a gene: 11. The germline V gene encodes CDR1 SGHTA and CDR2 FQGNSA. The CDR3 runs 16 residues. Here the CDR3 DNA reads TGTGCCAGCAGCTCCCGCCTGACAGGGTTGGATTCACCCCTCCACTTT. Protein product: CASSSRLTGLDSPLHF.

The chain recombines TRBV6-5 with TRBJ2-7; no reliable D call. The germline CDR1 and CDR2 sequences are MNHEY and SVGAGI. This CDR3 is built from 12 residues. Trimming pared 6 bases from V and 4 bases from J, leaving 10 bases between. CDR3 loop: CASRDGSYEQYF. In DNA form, the CDR3 reads TGTGCCAGCAGGGACGGGTCGTACGAGCAGTACTTC.

This chain connects TRBV29-1 to TRBJ1-1; no clear D. CDR1 is SQVTM and CDR2 is ANQGSEA in the germline V gene. This CDR3 comprises 13 residues. V lost 1 base and J 1 base, leaving 7 bases between the germline ends. The CDR3, as DNA: TGCAGCGTTGAAGTAACGGCGAACACTGAAGCTTTCTTT. Its protein is CSVEVTANTEAFF.

The J gene is TRBJ1-3, the V gene TRBV7-2; D is uncertain. The CDR3 is 15 amino acids. The V gene's germline CDR1 is SGHTA and CDR2 FQGNSA. V was shortened by 6 bases and J by 0 bases, with 12 bases between the two germline ends. CDR3 DNA: TGTGCCAGCAGGCCGGACGGATCCTCTGGAAACACCATATATTTT. Amino acids: CASRPDGSSGNTIYF.

Ten or more counts support this clonotype. This chain uses TRBV29-1 with TRBJ1-2; 9 bases line up with TRBD1. The junction had 3 bases not matched to a gene; V was cut back by 4 bases and J by 6 bases. Germline V CDR1 and CDR2: SQVTM, ANQGSEA. The CDR3 contains 12 residues. For the CDR3, the DNA is TGCAGCGTTGTACAGGGGGCGCATGGCTACACCTTC. This codes for CSVVQGAHGYTF.

The chain is built from TRBV20-1 and TRBJ2-1, with D perhaps TRBD2 (7 bases). The CDR3 has 16 amino acids. Germline CDR1 and CDR2: DFQATT and SNEGSKA (reference sequence). V gave up 0 bases and J gave up 3 bases, with 15 bases separating them. CDR3 residues: CSARDQRGALYNEQFF. DNA for the CDR3: TGCAGTGCTAGAGACCAACGGGGGGCCCTCTACAATGAGCAGTTCTTC.

This clonotype was seen more than once but under ten times. The J gene is TRBJ1-1, the V gene TRBV6-2 or TRBV6-3; D ambiguous. Looked up from germline, CDR1 is MNHEY and CDR2 is SVGEGT. The CDR3 is made up of 18 amino acids. V lost 1 base and J 0 bases, leaving 18 bases between the germline ends. The CDR3 spells CASSYYDRGQNMNTEAFF. Written as DNA, the CDR3 is TGTGCCAGCAGTTACTACGACCGAGGGCAAAACATGAACACTGAAGCTTTCTTT.

This clonotype turned up a few times. V is TRBV3-1 and J is TRBJ2-7; D gene ambiguous. This CDR3 has 15 amino acids. CDR1 and CDR2 (germline): LGHDT, YNNKEL (reference sequence). V lost 0 bases to trimming and J lost 2 bases, with 11 bases between them. CDR3 nucleotides: TGTGCCAGCAGCCAAGAGTTACTGAGGACCTACGAGCAGTACTTC. This sequence encodes CASSQELLRTYEQYF.

This clonotype was seen a handful of times. The chain recombines TRBV27 with TRBJ1-2, with 7 bases matching TRBD1. V lost 9 bases and J lost 2; bases outside the gene matches: 12. The CDR3 is 15 residues long. CDR1 is MNHEY and CDR2 is SMNVEV in the germline V gene (reference sequence). CDR3 nucleotide sequence: TGTGCCAGTTGGGGGCAGGGGGGTTTCAACTATGGCTACACCTTC. It encodes CASWGQGGFNYGYTF.

The sample holds a few counts of this clonotype. This chain uses TRBV28 with TRBJ2-5, with 7 bases matching TRBD1. Trimming took 1 base from V and 1 from J; bases not matched to a gene: 3. In germline, CDR1 is MDHEN, CDR2 SYDVKM. This CDR3 is built from 15 residues. DNA of the CDR3: TGTGCCAGCAGTTTATACGAGGGGGCCCAAGAGACCCAGTACTTC. Residues: CASSLYEGAQETQYF. The variable domain in full, completed from reference TRBV28 and TRBJ2-5, reads DVKVTQSSRYLVKRTGEKVFLECVQDMDHENMFWYRQDPGLGLRLIYFSYDVKMKEKGDIPEGYSVSREKKERFSLILESASTNQTSMYLCASSLYEGAQETQYFGPGTRLLVL.

This chain connects TRBV15 to TRBJ1-5, with D perhaps TRBD1 (5 bases). Germline assignment: CDR1 LNHNV and CDR2 YYDKDF (reference sequence). The CDR3 length is 15 residues. V was clipped by 0 bases and J by 7 bases, with 13 bases between them. The CDR3 bases are TGTGCCACCAGCAGAGATCACGGGGCCCCCCAGCCCCAGCATTTT. As protein: CATSRDHGAPQPQHF.

The table lists this clonotype with many counts. This rearrangement joins TRBV10-3 to TRBJ2-3; 7 bases map to TRBD2. The CDR3 runs 15 residues. After removal of 2 bases from V and 6 bases from J, the junction contained 8 bases not matched to a gene. Germline assignment: CDR1 ENHRY and CDR2 SYGVKD. DNA for the CDR3: TGTGCCATCAGTGAGGTAGCGGGTTTGGTGGATACGCAGTATTTT. It yields the protein CAISEVAGLVDTQYF.

This clonotype came up many times. The V and J genes are TRBV7-2 and TRBJ2-6; 15 bases are shared with TRBD2. The V gene end was trimmed by 4 bases and the J gene end by 4 bases; junction bases not matched to a gene: 8. The CDR3 runs 19 residues. The V gene's germline CDR1 is SGHTA and CDR2 FQGNSA. The CDR3 loop reads CASSSPGLAGGPGANVLTF. The DNA of the CDR3 is TGTGCCAGCAGCTCCCCGGGACTAGCGGGAGGTCCCGGGGCCAACGTCCTGACTTTC.

This clonotype was seen more than once but under ten times. The J gene is TRBJ2-4, the V gene TRBV29-1; TRBD2 agrees at 7 bases. The V gene end was trimmed by 7 bases and the J gene end by 9 bases; junction bases not matched to a gene: 9. This CDR3 has 12 amino acids. Germline V gene data show CDR1 as SQVTM and CDR2 as ANQGSEA. The CDR3 spells CSGGGGEGIQYF. As DNA, the CDR3 is TGCAGCGGGGGTGGAGGGGAGGGCATTCAGTACTTC.

The CDR3 coding sequence is TGTGCCAGCAGTTTATTAGGGGGAGCTAACTATGGCTACACCTTC. Translated, it gives CASSLLGGANYGYTF. This chain uses TRBV28 with TRBJ1-2; tentative D call: TRBD1 (6 bases). The CDR3 totals 15 residues. V was cut by 1 base and J by 0 bases, with 9 bases left in between. In germline, CDR1 is MDHEN, CDR2 SYDVKM.

This rearrangement joins TRBV18 to TRBJ1-1; 8 nucleotides match TRBD1. CDR1 KGHSH and CDR2 LQKENI come from the germline V gene. The CDR3 has 14 amino acids. Trimming removed 6 bases from V and 5 bases from J; junction bases left unmatched: 8. The CDR3 DNA reads as TGTGCCAGCTCGCCAGACAGGGGTGAAACTGAAGCTTTCTTT. This codes for CASSPDRGETEAFF.

This clonotype has just a few counts. The chain is built from TRBV12-3 or TRBV12-4 and TRBJ2-5; TRBD2 agrees at 9 bases. The CDR3 is made up of 15 amino acids. With V trimmed by 2 bases and J by 11 bases, 12 bases remained unmatched. The CDR3 loop is CASSLLSSAGGQQYF. The CDR3 bases are TGTGCCAGCAGTTTACTAAGTTCGGCGGGGGGGCAACAGTACTTC.

The sample holds many counts of this clonotype. The gene calls are TRBV7-9 and TRBJ2-1; D is perhaps TRBD2 (7 bases). V was shortened by 6 bases and J by 10 bases, with 13 bases between the two germline ends. Germline CDR1 is SEHNR and CDR2 is FQNEAQ (reference sequence). The CDR3 is made up of 12 amino acids. CDR3 protein: CASSSQGLEQFF. Here the CDR3 DNA reads TGTGCCAGCAGTTCACAGGGACTAGAGCAGTTCTTC.

The V gene is TRBV7-6, the J gene TRBJ2-3; maybe TRBD1 (6 bases). V was pared by 7 bases and J by 3 bases, with 14 bases between. This CDR3 has 14 amino acids. CDR1 and CDR2 from the germline V gene are SGHVS and FNYEAQ. The DNA of the CDR3 is TGTGCCAGCACAAAGGGCAGGGGAACAGATACGCAGTATTTT. This encodes CASTKGRGTDTQYF.

The J gene is TRBJ1-5, the V gene TRBV18; D is unclear. Trimming stripped 2 bases from V and 7 bases from J, with 9 bases between. The CDR3 contains 13 residues. Germline V gene data show CDR1 as KGHSH and CDR2 as LQKENI. CDR3 nucleotides: TGTGCCAGCTCACCAACTTGGGAGCAGCCCCAGCATTTT. Protein: CASSPTWEQPQHF.

This clonotype has just a few counts. This chain connects TRBV29-1 to TRBJ1-1; D is undetermined. The V and J ends lost 1 base and 3 bases respectively, with 12 bases between them. The CDR3 is made up of 14 amino acids. CDR1 is SQVTM and CDR2 is ANQGSEA in the germline V gene. CDR3 DNA: TGCAGCGTTGAAGGAGCCTCTGGGGACACTGAAGCTTTCTTT. Its protein product is CSVEGASGDTEAFF.

This clonotype was detected many times. J is TRBJ2-5 and V is TRBV20-1; TRBD1 agrees at 7 bases. The CDR3 has 13 amino acids. The germline CDR1 and CDR2 sequences are DFQATT and SNEGSKA (reference sequence). CDR3 region: CSFLRGTPETQYF. CDR3 sequence (DNA): TGCAGCTTCCTCAGGGGGACCCCAGAGACCCAGTACTTC.

V and J are TRBV7-8 and TRBJ1-2; D remains ambiguous. The V gene's germline CDR1 is SGHVS and CDR2 FQNEAQ. Trimming stripped 0 bases from V and 3 bases from J, with 8 bases between. This CDR3 has 14 residues. The CDR3 DNA follows: TGTGCCAGCAGCTTAGCTCGGCAGGACTATGGCTACACCTTC. This sequence encodes CASSLARQDYGYTF. The variable domain in full, with the rest retrieved from reference TRBV7-8 and TRBJ1-2, is GAGVSQSPRYKVAKRGQDVALRCDPISGHVSLFWYQQALGQGPEFLTYFQNEAQLDKSGLPSDRFFAERPEGSVSTLKIQRTQQEDSAVYLCASSLARQDYGYTFGSGTRLTVV.

The rearrangement links TRBV6-6 to TRBJ1-1; TRBD1 matches 7 bases. V dropped 4 bases and J dropped 7; count of bases not matched to a gene: 6. The CDR3 contains 13 residues. From germline, CDR1 is MNHNY and CDR2 SVGAGI (reference sequence). CDR3 nucleotide sequence: TGTGCCAGCAGTTCACTAGACAGGGTTGAAGCTTTCTTT. Translated, it gives CASSSLDRVEAFF.

Notes on this clonotype: Being one base from a much bigger clone, this may be a read error. The rearrangement uses TRBV10-3 and TRBJ2-3; no firm D call. The CDR3 is 13 amino acids. The V gene's germline CDR1 is ENHRY and CDR2 SYGVKD. In DNA, the CDR3 is TGTGCGACTGAGGACGAGACCTTACAAACGCAGTATTTT. Translating gives CATEDETLQTQYF.

The CDR3: CASTLDRVGIQYF. The CDR3 DNA reads as TGCGCCAGCACCCTGGACAGGGTTGGCATTCAGTACTTC. V and J are TRBV5-1 and TRBJ2-4; TRBD1 matches at 8 bases. The V segment lost 6 bases and the J segment 9 bases; nucleotides outside the gene matches: 8. Germline assignment: CDR1 SGHRS and CDR2 YFSETQ. The CDR3 has 13 amino acids.